One T cell receptor (beta chain) is described in this entry. Its antigen remains undetermined. No base quality values were provided; no much bigger clone lies one nucleotide off. These data belong to a study of T-cell reconstitution after alpha-beta-depleted transplantation in children (TCRdb year 2016). At the level of the whole study: The study quantitatively tracked T-cell immune reconstitution after TCRalphabeta/CD19-depleted allogeneic hematopoietic cell transplantation in children using TCR repertoire profiling. What the study reported, not specific to this receptor: In some patients, high TCRbeta diversity at day 60 was attributed to recipient T cells and intrathymic progenitors that had survived conditioning. Over subsequent months, a decline in hyperexpanded clone frequencies was noted, and after one year, T-cell counts and TCRbeta diversity were mostly ascribed to newly produced T cells. Apparently early alphabetaT-cell count recovery about two months after transplant reportedly relied on only several hundred rapidly expanded clones derived from non-depleted graft cells.

CDR1 and CDR2 are drawn from the germline V gene: SGHTA, FQGNSA. The CDR3 covers 15 residues, taking in both the cysteine and the phenylalanine. This entry keeps only the CDR3 DNA: 45 bases, framed from base 1. V is reduced by 4 bases and J by 10 bases, leaving a spacing of 20 bases between them. This specimen's treatment or condition label, interpreted: allogeneic hematopoietic cell transplantation with graft depleted of TCRalphabeta T cells and CD19 B cells. Transplant recipients were children who received TCRalphabeta/CD19-depleted allogeneic hematopoietic cell grafts. Library construction relied on PCR. Data came from an Illumina HiSeq 2500. TCR library preparation used molecular barcoding, with unique molecular identifiers applied to normalize quantification of the TCRbeta repertoire. Using fastp trimming at Q25 and MiXCR clonotype assembly, TCRdb reanalyzed the public sequencing data and kept in-frame beta chains. Rows merge per CDR3 protein into single entries with the most common DNA and genes. The sample table holds 500,000 to 650,000 distinct CDR3 sequences, of which about an eighth were seen once. In total, the top ten clones hold 14% of the sample.

The sequence is built from TRBV7-2 and TRBJ2-4; D gene: possibly TRBD1, on 6 matching bases. The specimen comprised PBMCs, mostly from graft donor cells, sampled 180 days after TCRalphabeta/CD19-depleted stem cell transplant. This clonotype was sampled from a female patient between 2 and 10 years old who had a stem cell transplant for aplastic anemia, so the T cells may come from the graft donor. The CDR3 amino acid sequence is: CASSSAVQGKGIQYF. Here is the DNA: TGTGCCAGCAGCTCAGCGGTGCAGGGGAAGGGTATTCAGTACTTC. With the rest looked up from the reference TRBV7-2 and TRBJ2-4 genes rather than sequenced, the full variable domain is GAGVSQSPSNKVTEKGKDVELRCDPISGHTALYWYRQSLGQGLEFLIYFQGNSAPDKSGLPSDRFSAERTGGSVSTLTIQRTQQEDSAVYLCASSSAVQGKGIQYFGAGTRLSVL.